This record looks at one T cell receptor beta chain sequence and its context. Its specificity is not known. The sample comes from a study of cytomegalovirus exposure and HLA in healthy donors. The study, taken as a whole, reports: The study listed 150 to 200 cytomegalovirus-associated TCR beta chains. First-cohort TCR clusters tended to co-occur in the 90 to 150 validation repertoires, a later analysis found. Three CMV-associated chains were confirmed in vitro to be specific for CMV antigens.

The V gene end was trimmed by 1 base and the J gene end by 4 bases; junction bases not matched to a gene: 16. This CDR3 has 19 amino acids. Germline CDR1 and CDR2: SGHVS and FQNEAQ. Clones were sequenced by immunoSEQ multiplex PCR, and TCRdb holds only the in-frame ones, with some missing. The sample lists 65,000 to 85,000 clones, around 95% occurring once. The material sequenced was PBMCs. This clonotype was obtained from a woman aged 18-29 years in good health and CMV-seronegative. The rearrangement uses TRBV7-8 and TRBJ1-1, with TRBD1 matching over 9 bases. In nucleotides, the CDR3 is TGTGCCAGCAGCTTAGTCCGGGCCCGGGACAGGGAATCGAGCACTGAAGCTTTCTTT. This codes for CASSLVRARDRESSTEAFF.